This T cell receptor beta chain emerged from a study of blood T cell repertoires in COVID-19. Per the germline V gene, CDR1 is SGDLS and CDR2 is YYNGEE. The CDR3 loop spans 15 amino acids. The V segment lost 4 bases and the J segment 7 bases; nucleotides outside the gene matches: 10. Libraries were prepared by immunoSEQ multiplex PCR; TCRdb keeps only in-frame clonotypes and omits some of them. The profile shows 150,000 to 200,000 clones, approximately 79% of them singletons. The rearrangement uses TRBV9 and TRBJ1-2, with TRBD1 identical over 10 bases. Sequencing was performed on PBMCs or T cells enriched from blood (not recorded which). This receptor was identified in a woman in her seventies in a cohort exposed to, infected with or recovered from COVID-19 (not recorded which). The CDR3 region is CASSTRQGASGGYTF. The CDR3 nucleotides are TGTGCCAGCAGCACCCGACAGGGGGCGTCTGGTGGCTACACCTTC.